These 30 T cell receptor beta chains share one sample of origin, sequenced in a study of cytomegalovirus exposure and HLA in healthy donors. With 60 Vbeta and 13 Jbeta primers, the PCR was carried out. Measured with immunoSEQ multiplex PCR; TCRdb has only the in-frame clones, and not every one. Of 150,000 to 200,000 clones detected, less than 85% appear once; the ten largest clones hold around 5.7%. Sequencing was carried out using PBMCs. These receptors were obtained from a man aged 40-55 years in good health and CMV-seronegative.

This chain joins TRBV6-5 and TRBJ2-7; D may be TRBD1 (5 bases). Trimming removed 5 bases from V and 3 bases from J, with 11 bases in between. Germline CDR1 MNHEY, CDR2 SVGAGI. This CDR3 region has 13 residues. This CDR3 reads CASSAPQGYEQYF. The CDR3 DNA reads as TGTGCCAGCAGTGCGCCTCAGGGCTACGAGCAGTACTTC.

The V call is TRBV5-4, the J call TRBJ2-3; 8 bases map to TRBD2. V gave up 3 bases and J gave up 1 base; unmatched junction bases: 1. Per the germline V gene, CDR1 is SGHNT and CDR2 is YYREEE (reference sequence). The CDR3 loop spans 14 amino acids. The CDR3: CASSSRGGTDTQYF. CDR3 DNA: TGTGCCAGCAGCTCGCGGGGGGGCACAGATACGCAGTATTTT. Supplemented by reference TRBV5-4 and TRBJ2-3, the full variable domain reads ETGVTQSPTHLIKTRGQQVTLRCSSQSGHNTVSWYQQALGQGPQFIFQYYREEENGRGNFPPRFSGLQFPNYSSELNVNALELDDSALYLCASSSRGGTDTQYFGPGTRLTVL.

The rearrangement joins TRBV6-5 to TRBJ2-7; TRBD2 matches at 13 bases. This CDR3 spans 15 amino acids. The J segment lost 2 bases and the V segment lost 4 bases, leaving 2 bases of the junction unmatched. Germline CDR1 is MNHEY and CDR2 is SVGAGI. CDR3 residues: CASSWTSGGPYEQYF. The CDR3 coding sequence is TGTGCCAGCAGTTGGACTAGCGGGGGCCCCTACGAGCAGTACTTC.

This chain's CDR3 is CASQGTNTGELFF. The CDR3 bases are TGTGCTTCACAGGGTACCAACACCGGGGAGCTGTTTTTT. The chain is built from TRBV30 and TRBJ2-2, with D maybe TRBD1 (6 bases). CDR1 GTSNPN and CDR2 SVGIG come from the germline V gene (reference sequence). This CDR3 has 13 residues.

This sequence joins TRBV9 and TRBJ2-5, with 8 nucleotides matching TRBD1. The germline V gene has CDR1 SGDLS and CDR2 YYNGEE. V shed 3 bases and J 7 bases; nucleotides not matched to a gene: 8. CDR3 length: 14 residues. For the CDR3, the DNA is TGTGCCAGCAGCGAGACAGGGGAAGGGGGGACCCAGTACTTC. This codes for CASSETGEGGTQYF.

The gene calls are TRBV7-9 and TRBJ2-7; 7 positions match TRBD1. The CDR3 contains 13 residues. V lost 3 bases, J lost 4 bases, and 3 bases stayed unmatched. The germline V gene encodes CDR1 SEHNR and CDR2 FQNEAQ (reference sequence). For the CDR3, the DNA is TGTGCCAGCAGCTTCCGGGACAGATACGAGCAGTACTTC. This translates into CASSFRDRYEQYF.

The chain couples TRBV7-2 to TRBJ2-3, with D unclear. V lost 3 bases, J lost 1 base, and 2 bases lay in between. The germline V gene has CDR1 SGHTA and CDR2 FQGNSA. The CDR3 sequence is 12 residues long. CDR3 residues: CASSFGTDTQYF. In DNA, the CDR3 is TGTGCCAGCAGCTTCGGCACAGATACGCAGTATTTT. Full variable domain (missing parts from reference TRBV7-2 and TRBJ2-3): GAGVSQSPSNKVTEKGKDVELRCDPISGHTALYWYRQSLGQGLEFLIYFQGNSAPDKSGLPSDRFSAERTGGSVSTLTIQRTQQEDSAVYLCASSFGTDTQYFGPGTRLTVL.

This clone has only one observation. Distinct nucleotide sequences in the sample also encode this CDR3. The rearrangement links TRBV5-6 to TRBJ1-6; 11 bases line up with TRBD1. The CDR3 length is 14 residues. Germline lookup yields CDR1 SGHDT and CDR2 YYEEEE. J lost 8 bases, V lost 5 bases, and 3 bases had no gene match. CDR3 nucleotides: TGTGCCAGCAGTAGGGGACAGGGGGATTCACCCCTCCACTTT. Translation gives CASSRGQGDSPLHF.

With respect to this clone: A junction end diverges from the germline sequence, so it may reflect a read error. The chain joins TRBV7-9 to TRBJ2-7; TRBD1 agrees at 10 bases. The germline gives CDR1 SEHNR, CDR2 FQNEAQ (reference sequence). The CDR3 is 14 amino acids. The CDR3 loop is CSSSLSRTGGEQYF. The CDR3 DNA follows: TGTTCCAGCAGCCTCAGCAGGACAGGGGGCGAGCAGTACTTC.

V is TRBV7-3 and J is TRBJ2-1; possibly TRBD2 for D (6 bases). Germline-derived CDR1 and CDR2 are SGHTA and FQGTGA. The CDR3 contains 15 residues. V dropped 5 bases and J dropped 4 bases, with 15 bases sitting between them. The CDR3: CASSPTGLLYNEQFF. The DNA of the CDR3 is TGTGCCAGCAGCCCAACGGGACTGCTGTACAATGAGCAGTTCTTC.

The CDR3 protein is CASSSRQGSSTGELFF. CDR3 nucleotides: TGTGCCAGCAGCTCAAGACAGGGGAGTAGCACCGGGGAGCTGTTTTTT. V is TRBV5-4 and J is TRBJ2-2, with 8 bases fitting TRBD1. The CDR3 runs 16 residues. Germline CDR1 reads SGHNT; CDR2 reads YYREEE (reference sequence). J was trimmed by 4 bases and V by 3 bases; bases with no gene match: 8.

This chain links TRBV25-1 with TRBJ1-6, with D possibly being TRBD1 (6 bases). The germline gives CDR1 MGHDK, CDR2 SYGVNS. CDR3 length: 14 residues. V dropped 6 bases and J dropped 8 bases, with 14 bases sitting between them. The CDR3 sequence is CASRKGETDSPLHF. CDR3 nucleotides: TGTGCCAGCAGAAAGGGGGAAACTGATTCACCCCTCCACTTT.

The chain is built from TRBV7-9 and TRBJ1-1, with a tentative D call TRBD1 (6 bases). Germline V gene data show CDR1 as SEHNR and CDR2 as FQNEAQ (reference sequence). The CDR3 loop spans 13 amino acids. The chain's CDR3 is CAGREGGVAEAFF. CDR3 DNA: TGTGCAGGTAGGGAAGGGGGGGTCGCTGAAGCTTTCTTT.

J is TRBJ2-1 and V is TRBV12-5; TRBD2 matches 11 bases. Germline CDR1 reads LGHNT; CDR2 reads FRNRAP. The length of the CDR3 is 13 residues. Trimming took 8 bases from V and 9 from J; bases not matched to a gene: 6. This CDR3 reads CASLSGGASEQFF. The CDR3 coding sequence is TGTGCTAGTCTTAGCGGGGGGGCCTCTGAGCAGTTCTTC. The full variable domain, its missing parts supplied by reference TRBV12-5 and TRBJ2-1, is DARVTQTPRHKVTEMGQEVTMRCQPILGHNTVFWYRQTMMQGLELLAYFRNRAPLDDSGMPKDRFSAEMPDATLATLKIQPSEPRDSAVYFCASLSGGASEQFFGPGTRLTVL.

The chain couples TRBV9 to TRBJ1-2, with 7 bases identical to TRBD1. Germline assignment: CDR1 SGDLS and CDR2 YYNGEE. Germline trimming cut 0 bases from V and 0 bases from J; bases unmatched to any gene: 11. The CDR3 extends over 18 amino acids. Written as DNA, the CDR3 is TGTGCCAGCAGCGTAGACCCTGGCAGGGGGACCCCTAACTATGGCTACACCTTC. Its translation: CASSVDPGRGTPNYGYTF.

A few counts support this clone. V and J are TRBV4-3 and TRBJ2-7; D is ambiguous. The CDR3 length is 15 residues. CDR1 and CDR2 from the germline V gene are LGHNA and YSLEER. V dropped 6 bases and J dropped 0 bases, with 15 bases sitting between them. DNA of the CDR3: TGCGCCAGCAGTCGAGACTCCTCTAGCTCCTACGAGCAGTACTTC. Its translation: CASSRDSSSSYEQYF.

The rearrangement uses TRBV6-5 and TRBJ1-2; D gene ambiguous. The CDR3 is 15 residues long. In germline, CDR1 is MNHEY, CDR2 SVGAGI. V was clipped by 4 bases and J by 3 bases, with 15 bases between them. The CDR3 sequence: CASSFGYLADYGYTF. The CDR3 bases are TGTGCCAGCAGTTTCGGTTACCTCGCGGACTATGGCTACACCTTC.

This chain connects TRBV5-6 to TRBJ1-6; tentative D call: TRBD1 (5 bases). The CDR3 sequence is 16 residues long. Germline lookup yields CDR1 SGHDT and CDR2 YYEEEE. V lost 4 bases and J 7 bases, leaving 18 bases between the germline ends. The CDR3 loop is CASSPSDTRQNSPLHF. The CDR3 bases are TGTGCCAGCAGCCCTTCGGACACAAGACAGAATTCACCCCTCCACTTT.

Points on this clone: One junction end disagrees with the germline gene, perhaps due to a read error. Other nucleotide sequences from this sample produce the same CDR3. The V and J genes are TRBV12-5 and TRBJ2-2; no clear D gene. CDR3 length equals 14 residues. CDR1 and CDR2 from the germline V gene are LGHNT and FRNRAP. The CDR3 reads CASGLAQNTGELFF. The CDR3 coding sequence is TGTGCCAGTGGTTTGGCACAGAACACCGGGGAGCTGTTTTTT.

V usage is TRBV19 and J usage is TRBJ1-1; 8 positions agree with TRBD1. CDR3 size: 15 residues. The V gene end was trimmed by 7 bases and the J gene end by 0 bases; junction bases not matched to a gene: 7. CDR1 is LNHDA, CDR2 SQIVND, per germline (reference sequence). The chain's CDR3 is CASMGHRGMNTEAFF. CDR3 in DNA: TGTGCCAGTATGGGACACAGGGGGATGAACACTGAAGCTTTCTTT.

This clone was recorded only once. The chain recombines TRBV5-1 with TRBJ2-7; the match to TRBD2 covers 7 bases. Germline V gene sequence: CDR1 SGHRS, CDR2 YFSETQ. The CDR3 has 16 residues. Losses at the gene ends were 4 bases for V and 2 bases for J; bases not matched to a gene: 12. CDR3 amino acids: CASSRQGGGRTYEQYF. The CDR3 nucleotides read TGCGCCAGCAGCCGTCAGGGCGGGGGTAGGACCTACGAGCAGTACTTC.

The DNA for the CDR3 is TGTGCCATCAGCATGGACACCATGAATTCACCCCTCCACTTT. This codes for CAISMDTMNSPLHF. This rearrangement joins TRBV10-3 to TRBJ1-6; weak D call: TRBD1 (5 bases). V was clipped by 6 bases and J by 7 bases, with 13 bases between them. The CDR3 length is 14 residues. Germline V lookup: CDR1 ENHRY, CDR2 SYGVKD.

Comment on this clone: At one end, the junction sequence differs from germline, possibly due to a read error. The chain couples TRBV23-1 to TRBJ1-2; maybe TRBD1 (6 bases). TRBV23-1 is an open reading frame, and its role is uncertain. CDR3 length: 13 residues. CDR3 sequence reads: CARATGREHGYSF. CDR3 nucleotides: TGCGCCAGGGCTACAGGGAGAGAGCATGGCTACTCCTTC.

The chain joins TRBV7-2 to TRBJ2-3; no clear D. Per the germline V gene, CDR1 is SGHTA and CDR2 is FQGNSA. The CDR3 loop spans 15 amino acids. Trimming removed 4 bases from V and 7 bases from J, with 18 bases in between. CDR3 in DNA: TGTGCCAGCAGCTCGTCGTTAGGCCAGAGGAATACGCAGTATTTT. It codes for CASSSSLGQRNTQYF.

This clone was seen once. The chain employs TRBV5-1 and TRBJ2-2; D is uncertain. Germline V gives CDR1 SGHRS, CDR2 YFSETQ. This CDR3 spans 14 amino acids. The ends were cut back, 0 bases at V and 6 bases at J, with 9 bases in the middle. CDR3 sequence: CASSLAEAAGELFF. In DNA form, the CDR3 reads TGCGCCAGCAGCTTGGCCGAAGCTGCCGGGGAGCTGTTTTTT. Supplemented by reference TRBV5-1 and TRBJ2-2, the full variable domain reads KAGVTQTPRYLIKTRGQQVTLSCSPISGHRSVSWYQQTPGQGLQFLFEYFSETQRNKGNFPGRFSGRQFSNSRSEMNVSTLELGDSALYLCASSLAEAAGELFFGEGSRLTVL.

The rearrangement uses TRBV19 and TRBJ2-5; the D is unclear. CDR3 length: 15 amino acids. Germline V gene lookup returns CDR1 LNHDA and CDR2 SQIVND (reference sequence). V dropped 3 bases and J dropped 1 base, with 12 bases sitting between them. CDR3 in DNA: TGTGCCAGTAGTATGACTTCTGGCAGCCAAGAGACCCAGTACTTC. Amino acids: CASSMTSGSQETQYF.

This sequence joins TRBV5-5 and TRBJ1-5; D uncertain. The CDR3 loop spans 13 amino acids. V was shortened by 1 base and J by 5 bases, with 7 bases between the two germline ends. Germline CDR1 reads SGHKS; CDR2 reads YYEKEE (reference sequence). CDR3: CASSLFPDQPQHF. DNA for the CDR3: TGTGCCAGCAGCTTGTTTCCTGATCAGCCCCAGCATTTT. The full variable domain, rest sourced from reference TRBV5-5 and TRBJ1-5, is DAGVTQSPTHLIKTRGQQVTLRCSPISGHKSVSWYQQVLGQGPQFIFQYYEKEERGRGNFPDRFSARQFPNYSSELNVNALLLGDSALYLCASSLFPDQPQHFGDGTRLSIL.

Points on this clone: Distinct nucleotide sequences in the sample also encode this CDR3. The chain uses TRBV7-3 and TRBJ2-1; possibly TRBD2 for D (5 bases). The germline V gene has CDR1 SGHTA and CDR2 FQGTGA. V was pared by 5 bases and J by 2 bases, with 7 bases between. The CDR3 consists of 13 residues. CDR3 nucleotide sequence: TGTGCCAGCAGCCCCGGGACCTACAATGAGCAGTTCTTC. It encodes CASSPGTYNEQFF.

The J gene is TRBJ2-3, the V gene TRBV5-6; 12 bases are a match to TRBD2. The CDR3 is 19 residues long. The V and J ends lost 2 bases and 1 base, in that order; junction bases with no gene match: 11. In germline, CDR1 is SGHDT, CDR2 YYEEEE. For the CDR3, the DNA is TGTGCCAGCAGCTTCCTAGCGGGGGGGCCTACAAGGGGCACAGATACGCAGTATTTT. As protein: CASSFLAGGPTRGTDTQYF.

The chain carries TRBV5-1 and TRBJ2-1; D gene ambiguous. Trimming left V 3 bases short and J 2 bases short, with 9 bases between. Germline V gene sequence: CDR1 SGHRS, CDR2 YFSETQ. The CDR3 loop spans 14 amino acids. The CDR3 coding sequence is TGCGCCAGCAGCTACTCCCCCCCCTACAATGAGCAGTTCTTC. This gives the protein CASSYSPPYNEQFF.